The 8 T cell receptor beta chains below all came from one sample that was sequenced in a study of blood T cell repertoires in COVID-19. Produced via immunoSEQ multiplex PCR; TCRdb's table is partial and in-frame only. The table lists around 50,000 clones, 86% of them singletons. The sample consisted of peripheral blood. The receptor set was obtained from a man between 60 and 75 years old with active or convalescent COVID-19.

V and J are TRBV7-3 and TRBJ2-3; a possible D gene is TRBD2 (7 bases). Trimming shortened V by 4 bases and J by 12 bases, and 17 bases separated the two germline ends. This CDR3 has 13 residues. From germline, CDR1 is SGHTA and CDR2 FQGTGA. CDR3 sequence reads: CASSSSRGAPQYF. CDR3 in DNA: TGTGCCAGCAGCTCAAGCCGGGGGGCCCCTCAGTATTTT.

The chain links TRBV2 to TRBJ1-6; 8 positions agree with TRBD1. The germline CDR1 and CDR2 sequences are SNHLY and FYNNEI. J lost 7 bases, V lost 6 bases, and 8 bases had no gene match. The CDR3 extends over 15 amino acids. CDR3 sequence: CASSLTGVGNSPLHF. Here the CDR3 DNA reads TGTGCCAGCAGCCTGACAGGGGTGGGAAATTCACCCCTCCACTTT.

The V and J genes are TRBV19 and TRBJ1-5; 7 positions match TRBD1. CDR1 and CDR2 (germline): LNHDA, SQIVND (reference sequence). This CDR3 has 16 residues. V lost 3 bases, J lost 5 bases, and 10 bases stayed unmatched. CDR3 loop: CASSISVGRGDQPQHF. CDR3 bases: TGTGCCAGTAGTATTTCGGTTGGCAGGGGGGATCAGCCCCAGCATTTT.

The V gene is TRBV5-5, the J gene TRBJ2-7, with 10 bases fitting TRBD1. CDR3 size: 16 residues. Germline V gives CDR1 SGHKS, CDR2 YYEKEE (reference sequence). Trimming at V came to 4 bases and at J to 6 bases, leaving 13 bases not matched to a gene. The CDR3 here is CASSPFPGQGPREQYF. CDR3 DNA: TGTGCCAGCAGCCCATTTCCGGGACAGGGGCCCCGCGAGCAGTACTTC.

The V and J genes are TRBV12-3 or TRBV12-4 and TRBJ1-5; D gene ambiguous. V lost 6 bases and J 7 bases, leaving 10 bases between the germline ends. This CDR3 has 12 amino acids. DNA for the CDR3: TGTGCCAGCAGCCAAAACACCCAGCCCCAGCATTTT. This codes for CASSQNTQPQHF.

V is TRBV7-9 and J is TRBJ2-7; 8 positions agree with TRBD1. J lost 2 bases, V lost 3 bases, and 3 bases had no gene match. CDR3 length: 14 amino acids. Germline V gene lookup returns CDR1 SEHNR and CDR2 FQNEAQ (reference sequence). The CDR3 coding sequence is TGTGCCAGCAGCTTCCGGGACAGGCCCTACGAGCAGTACTTC. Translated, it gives CASSFRDRPYEQYF.

The CDR3 DNA is TGTGCCATCAGTGAGTTTTCAGGGGGAGTTGAAAAACTGTTTTTT. It translates to CAISEFSGGVEKLFF. The chain recombines TRBV10-3 with TRBJ1-4; 7 positions match TRBD1. The CDR3 contains 15 residues. V shed 1 base, J shed 7 bases, and the junction held 6 bases outside the gene matches. Looked up from germline, CDR1 is ENHRY and CDR2 is SYGVKD.

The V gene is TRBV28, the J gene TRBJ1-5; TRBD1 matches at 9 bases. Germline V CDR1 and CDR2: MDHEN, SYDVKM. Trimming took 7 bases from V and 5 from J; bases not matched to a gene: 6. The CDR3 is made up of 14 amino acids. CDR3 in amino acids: CASTETGGDQPQHF. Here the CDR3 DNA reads TGTGCCAGCACCGAGACAGGGGGGGATCAGCCCCAGCATTTT. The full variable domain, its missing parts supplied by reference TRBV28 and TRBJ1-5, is DVKVTQSSRYLVKRTGEKVFLECVQDMDHENMFWYRQDPGLGLRLIYFSYDVKMKEKGDIPEGYSVSREKKERFSLILESASTNQTSMYLCASTETGGDQPQHFGDGTRLSIL.